The source of this T cell receptor beta chain is a study of control samples from healthy donors and cancer patients (dated by TCRdb to about 2020). The CDR3 contains 15 residues, cysteine and phenylalanine counted. Kept here is only the CDR3 DNA, which spans 45 bases and is read in frame from base 1. The method behind the library was the immunoSEQ multiplex PCR assay. TCRdb retrieved this table from immuneACCESS and kept in-frame rearrangements only. Not all clones are present; in checked studies, unresolved V genes account for under half, and no reason is known for the remainder. This sample gives some 89,000 clones in total; about 89% of them show up just once. The biggest ten clones account for roughly 21% of the sample. Regarding this clone: Its antigen remains undetermined. It has no much larger one-base neighbor in the sample; base qualities were not kept.

Recombination joined TRBV12-2 with TRBJ2-6. TRBV12-2 is shown as a pseudogene. Sequencing input: blood. The receptor comes from a man aged 25-45 years in good health. The encoded CDR3 is CASRFVISGANVLTF. The bases read TGTGCAAGTCGCTTTGTGATCTCTGGGGCCAACGTCCTGACTTTC.